This T cell receptor beta chain was obtained from a study of blood T cell repertoires in COVID-19. Assay used: immunoSEQ multiplex PCR; TCRdb lists only in-frame clones, some missing. The sample contains more than 150,000 clones, 75% to 90% of which appear only once. Germline CDR1 SEHNR, CDR2 FQNEAQ (reference sequence). The CDR3 is 14 residues long. The ends lost 4 bases at V and 8 bases at J; junction bases unmatched: 8. Sequencing was carried out using PBMCs or T cells enriched from blood (not recorded which). The chain employs TRBV7-9 and TRBJ2-1; 7 bases align to TRBD1. The sequence came from a woman aged 55-75 years who had recovered from COVID-19. In nucleotides, the CDR3 is TGTGCCAGCAGCTCGTCAGGGGGTCGCGATGAGCAGTTCTTC. It codes for CASSSSGGRDEQFF.